One sample yielded the 4 T cell receptor beta chains listed below, sequenced in a study of OX40 agonist ivuxolimab in advanced cancers. Measured with immunoSEQ multiplex PCR; TCRdb has only the in-frame clones, and not every one. The sample shows about 70,000 clones, 90% to 95% of them seen only once. Source: CD4+ or CD8+ T cells sorted from blood, taken in a trial of the OX40 agonist ivuxolimab. These receptors originate from an adult with an advanced solid tumor such as melanoma, head and neck, liver or kidney cancer.

V gene TRBV27 combines with J gene TRBJ1-2; weak D call: TRBD1 (5 bases). Germline-derived CDR1 and CDR2 are MNHEY and SMNVEV (reference sequence). V was cut by 3 bases and J by 4 bases, with 21 bases left in between. CDR3 length: 17 amino acids. Written as DNA, the CDR3 is TGTGCCAGCAGTTTTCTCTTGGTGGGAGGGACGAGCTATGGCTACACCTTC. It translates to CASSFLLVGGTSYGYTF.

This clone was observed once. This chain uses TRBV6-6 with TRBJ2-1; D is possibly TRBD1 or TRBD2 (5 bases each). Deletions cut 2 bases from V and 4 bases from J, with 9 bases between. In germline, CDR1 is MNHNY, CDR2 SVGAGI (reference sequence). The CDR3 length is 14 residues. Written as DNA, the CDR3 is TGTGCCAGCAGTTACCAGGGACCTTACAATGAGCAGTTCTTC. It yields the protein CASSYQGPYNEQFF.

The gene calls are TRBV5-5 and TRBJ2-1; maybe TRBD2 (5 bases). Per the germline V gene, CDR1 is SGHKS and CDR2 is YYEKEE (reference sequence). Trimming shortened V by 4 bases and J by 4 bases, and 15 bases separated the two germline ends. The CDR3 spans 15 residues. The CDR3 is CASSGTLGLYNEQFF. The CDR3 nucleotides are TGTGCCAGCAGCGGAACACTAGGACTTTACAATGAGCAGTTCTTC.

This chain joins TRBV7-2 and TRBJ2-2; 8 positions agree with TRBD2. The V and J ends lost 1 base and 4 bases, in that order; junction bases with no gene match: 2. The germline V gene has CDR1 SGHTA and CDR2 FQGNSA. The CDR3 has 15 amino acids. The CDR3 DNA follows: TGTGCCAGCAGCTTAGTTCTAGCGGGCACCGGGGAGCTGTTTTTT. This sequence encodes CASSLVLAGTGELFF.